This note documents a single T cell receptor beta chain sequence. This specimen comes from a study of CD8+CD57+ T cells in acquired aplastic anemia. The authors sequenced patients whose flow cytometry had shown CD8+CD57+ cell expansion. The ends lost 4 bases at V and 4 bases at J; junction bases unmatched: 15. The CDR3 loop spans 17 amino acids. The germline gives CDR1 LGHDT, CDR2 YNNKEL (reference sequence). Researchers used genomic DNA as the template to profile TCR beta VDJ and CDR3. From the reads, TCRdb called clonotypes with MiXCR, one entry per CDR3 protein. Here the sample spans more than 150,000 distinct CDR3 sequences, roughly 45% being singletons.

The sample taken for sequencing was sorted CD4+, CD8+, or CD8+CD57+ T cells (not recorded which) from PBMCs. This rearrangement joins TRBV3-1 to TRBJ1-2; 7 positions match TRBD1. The origin of this receptor is a human donor with aplastic anemia. CDR3 nucleotide sequence: TGTGCCAGCAGCCGAGGGGGAAAGGACAGGAGGGGCTATGGCTACACCTTC. Amino acids: CASSRGGKDRRGYGYTF.